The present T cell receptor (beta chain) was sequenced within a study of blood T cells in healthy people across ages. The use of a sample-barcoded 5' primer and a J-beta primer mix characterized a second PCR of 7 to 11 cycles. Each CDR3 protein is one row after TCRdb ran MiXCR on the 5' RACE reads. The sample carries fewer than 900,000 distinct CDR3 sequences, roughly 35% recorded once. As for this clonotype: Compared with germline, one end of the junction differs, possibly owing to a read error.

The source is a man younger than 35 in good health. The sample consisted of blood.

CDR3 sequence reads: CASSIGRSNQPQHF. The CDR3 region has the DNA TGTGCCAGTAGCATAGGGCGGAGCAATCAGCCCCAGCATTTT. The rearrangement uses TRBV19 and TRBJ1-5; unclear D gene. The CDR3 consists of 14 residues. CDR1 LNHDA and CDR2 SQIVND come from the germline V gene (reference sequence).